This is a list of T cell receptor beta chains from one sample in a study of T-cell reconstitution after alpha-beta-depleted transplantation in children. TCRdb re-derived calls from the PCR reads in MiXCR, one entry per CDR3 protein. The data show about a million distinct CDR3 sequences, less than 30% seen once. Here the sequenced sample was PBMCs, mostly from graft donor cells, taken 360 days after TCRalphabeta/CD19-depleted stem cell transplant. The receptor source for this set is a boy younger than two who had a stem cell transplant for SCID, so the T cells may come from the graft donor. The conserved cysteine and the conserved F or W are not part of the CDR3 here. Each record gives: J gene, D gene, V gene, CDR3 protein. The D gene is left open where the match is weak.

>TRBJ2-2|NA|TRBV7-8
ASTSRYLTGELF
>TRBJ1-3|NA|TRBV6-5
ASSSDATSGNTIY
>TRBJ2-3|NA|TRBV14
ASSQFQRTDTQY
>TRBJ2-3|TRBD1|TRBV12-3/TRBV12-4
ASSFQTGGITDTQY
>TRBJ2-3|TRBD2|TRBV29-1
SVGTSGGAGTDTQY
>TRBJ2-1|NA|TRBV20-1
SALERTKGYNEQF
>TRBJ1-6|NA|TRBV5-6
ASSSVGISPLH
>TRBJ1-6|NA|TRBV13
ASSFGEAGSPLH
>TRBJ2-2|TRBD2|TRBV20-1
SARTSGGAEELF
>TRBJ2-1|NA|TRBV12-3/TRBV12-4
ASSFGRLSSYNEQF
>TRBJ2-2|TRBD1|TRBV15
ATSRRAYYRGTGELF
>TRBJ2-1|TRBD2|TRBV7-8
ASSLPRGGYNERF
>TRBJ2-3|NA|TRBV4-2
ASSASVREEDDTQY
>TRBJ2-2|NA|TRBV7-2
ASSAGLYTGELF
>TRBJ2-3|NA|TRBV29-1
SVAPSGRTDTQY
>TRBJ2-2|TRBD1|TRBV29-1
SVEDYGQGFTGELF
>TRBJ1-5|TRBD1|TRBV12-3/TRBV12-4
ASSPGTGGHSNQPQH
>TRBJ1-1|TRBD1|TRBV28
ASRKGRFGQGEAF
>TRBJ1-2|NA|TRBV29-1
SVDHGGNGYT
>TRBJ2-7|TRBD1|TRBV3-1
ASSPTGKEQY
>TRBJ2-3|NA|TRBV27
ASSSLAVTGTDTQY
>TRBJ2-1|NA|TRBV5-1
ASSFEGYNEHF
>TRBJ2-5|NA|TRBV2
ASSESWGRLPQETQY
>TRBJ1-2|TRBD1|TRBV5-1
ASSPAGTGGGGYT
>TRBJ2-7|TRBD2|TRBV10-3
AISLSGGSYEQY
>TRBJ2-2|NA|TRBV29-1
SAASGPNTGELF
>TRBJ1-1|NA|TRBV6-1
ASSLYATGTEAF
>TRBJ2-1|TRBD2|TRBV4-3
ASSQAPAGVHNEQF
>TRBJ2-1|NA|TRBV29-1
SVWPIPGSGEQF
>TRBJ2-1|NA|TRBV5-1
ASSLVGGVDGEQF
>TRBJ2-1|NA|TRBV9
ASSVVVGEQF
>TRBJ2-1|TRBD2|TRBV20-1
SARARLAEQF
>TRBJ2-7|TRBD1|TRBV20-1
SARRRQGPQTQQY
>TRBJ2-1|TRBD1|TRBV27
ASSPPGGDLTYNEQF
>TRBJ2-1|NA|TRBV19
ASSSGQSWYDEQF
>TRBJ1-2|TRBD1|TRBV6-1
ASVLRQGYNYGYT
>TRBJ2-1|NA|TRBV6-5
ASSYSARTPTPEQF
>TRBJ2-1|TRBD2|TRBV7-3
ASSSLGLATNEQF
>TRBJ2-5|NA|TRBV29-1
SANVNMVQETQY
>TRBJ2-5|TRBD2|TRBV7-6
ASSLEPLAGGAQY
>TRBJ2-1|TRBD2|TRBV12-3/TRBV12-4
ASSFSSGGAYNEQF
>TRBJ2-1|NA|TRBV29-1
SVGGVEHLLYNEQF
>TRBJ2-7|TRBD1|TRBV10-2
ASSEDRVFSYEQY
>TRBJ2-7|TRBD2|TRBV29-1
SVEASGDYYEQY
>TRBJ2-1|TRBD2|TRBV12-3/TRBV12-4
ASSRDGLEDEQF
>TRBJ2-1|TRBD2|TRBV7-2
ASSLAGAAGGQNEQF
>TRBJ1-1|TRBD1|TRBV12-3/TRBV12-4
ASSHRGPEGTEAF
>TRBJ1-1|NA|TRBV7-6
ASSPGTPGNTEAF
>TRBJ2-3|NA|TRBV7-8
ASSLVDPPDTQY
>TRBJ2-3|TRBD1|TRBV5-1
ASSFWATGGGDTQY
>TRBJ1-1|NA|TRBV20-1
SAGGGTEAF
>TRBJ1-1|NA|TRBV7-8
ASSLVSGNTEAF